This is a list of T cell receptor beta chains from one sample in a study of vaccination and CD4 T cells after COVID-19. TCRdb independently ran MiXCR on the PCR reads; one entry per CDR3 protein. The sample lists some 14,000 distinct CDR3 sequences; 60% to 70% were seen once. These receptors are not linked to any known antigen. The specimen sequenced was CD4+ T cells from blood, cultured in vitro. The receptors derive from a human donor who had recovered from COVID-19. The CDR3 runs from the conserved cysteine through the conserved F or W. D genes are given only for firm matches. Expanded clones are given a class, and other clones once, few, many or no size at all.

V gene: TRBV30
clone size: -
J gene: TRBJ2-1
D gene: -
CDR3 protein: CAWSVPIAEQFF
CDR3 DNA: TGTGCCTGGAGTGTACCAATTGCGGAGCAGTTCTTC

V gene: TRBV11-2
clone size: few
J gene: TRBJ1-2
D gene: -
CDR3 protein: CASNYRAVDYGYTF
CDR3 DNA: TGTGCCAGCAACTACAGGGCTGTGGACTATGGCTACACCTTC

V gene: TRBV27
clone size: -
J gene: TRBJ1-2
D gene: -
CDR3 protein: CASSHQGTYGYTF
CDR3 DNA: TGTGCCAGCAGTCATCAGGGGACCTATGGCTACACCTTC

V gene: TRBV18
clone size: -
J gene: TRBJ1-3
D gene: -
CDR3 protein: CASSTGPPFSGNTIYF
CDR3 DNA: TGTGCCAGCTCAACAGGGCCCCCGTTCTCTGGAAACACCATATATTTT

V gene: TRBV6-1
clone size: few
J gene: TRBJ2-2
D gene: TRBD1
CDR3 protein: CASKWTGVTGELFF
CDR3 DNA: TGTGCCAGCAAGTGGACAGGGGTTACCGGGGAGCTGTTTTTT

V gene: TRBV27
clone size: -
J gene: TRBJ2-1
D gene: TRBD2
CDR3 protein: CASRLAALPSYNEQFF
CDR3 DNA: TGTGCCAGTAGACTAGCGGCCCTCCCTTCCTACAATGAGCAGTTCTTC

V gene: TRBV12-3/TRBV12-4
clone size: -
J gene: TRBJ2-1
D gene: TRBD2
CDR3 protein: CASSKREGGNEQFF
CDR3 DNA: TGTGCCAGCAGTAAGCGGGAGGGAGGCAATGAGCAGTTCTTC

V gene: TRBV27
clone size: -
J gene: TRBJ1-2
D gene: -
CDR3 protein: CASSLRGTSGGYTF
CDR3 DNA: TGTGCCAGCAGTTTAAGAGGCACCTCAGGAGGCTACACCTTC

V gene: TRBV20-1
clone size: -
J gene: TRBJ2-5
D gene: TRBD2
CDR3 protein: CSASTSGIEETQYF
CDR3 DNA: TGCAGTGCTTCCACTAGCGGAATAGAAGAGACCCAGTACTTC

V gene: TRBV6-1
clone size: -
J gene: TRBJ1-5
D gene: -
CDR3 protein: CASKPYSNQPQHF
CDR3 DNA: TGTGCCAGCAAGCCGTATAGCAATCAGCCCCAGCATTTT

V gene: TRBV12-3/TRBV12-4
clone size: -
J gene: TRBJ1-1
D gene: -
CDR3 protein: CASSRPETDGAFF
CDR3 DNA: TGTGCCAGCTCCCGCCCAGAGACAGACGGAGCTTTCTTT

V gene: TRBV20-1
clone size: few
J gene: TRBJ2-5
D gene: TRBD2
CDR3 protein: CSAAPLLTSAWLETQYF
CDR3 DNA: TGCAGTGCCGCTCCCCTATTGACTAGCGCCTGGTTGGAGACCCAGTACTTC

V gene: TRBV11-3
clone size: few
J gene: TRBJ2-1
D gene: TRBD2
CDR3 protein: CASSPSSGFYNEQFF
CDR3 DNA: TGTGCCAGCAGCCCCTCTAGCGGCTTTTACAATGAGCAGTTCTTC

V gene: TRBV28
clone size: -
J gene: TRBJ1-3
D gene: -
CDR3 protein: CASSPILLGISGNTIYF
CDR3 DNA: TGTGCCAGCAGTCCCATCCTCCTTGGGATCTCTGGAAACACCATATATTTT

V gene: TRBV20-1
clone size: few
J gene: TRBJ2-2
D gene: -
CDR3 protein: CSARRDYTGELFF
CDR3 DNA: TGCAGTGCGCGCCGCGACTACACCGGGGAGCTGTTTTTT

V gene: TRBV29-1
clone size: few
J gene: TRBJ1-5
D gene: TRBD1
CDR3 protein: CSGGQGANQPQHF
CDR3 DNA: TGCAGCGGTGGACAGGGGGCGAATCAGCCCCAGCATTTT

V gene: TRBV7-8
clone size: -
J gene: TRBJ1-2
D gene: -
CDR3 protein: CASSLARTAYGYTF
CDR3 DNA: TGTGCCAGCAGCTTGGCAAGGACAGCGTATGGCTACACCTTC

V gene: TRBV7-7
clone size: -
J gene: TRBJ2-5
D gene: TRBD1
CDR3 protein: CASSSDRGTETQYF
CDR3 DNA: TGTGCCAGCAGCTCGGACAGGGGGACGGAGACCCAGTACTTC

V gene: TRBV12-5
clone size: -
J gene: TRBJ2-7
D gene: TRBD1
CDR3 protein: CASGLGTGKGEQYF
CDR3 DNA: TGTGCTAGTGGTTTGGGGACAGGGAAAGGCGAGCAGTACTTC

V gene: TRBV7-8
clone size: -
J gene: TRBJ1-1
D gene: -
CDR3 protein: CASSLIYTEAFF
CDR3 DNA: TGTGCCAGCAGCCTTATCTACACTGAAGCTTTCTTT

V gene: TRBV20-1
clone size: few
J gene: TRBJ2-3
D gene: TRBD2
CDR3 protein: CSASPLAGGGGSTDTQYF
CDR3 DNA: TGCAGTGCTAGTCCCCTAGCGGGAGGAGGAGGTAGCACAGATACGCAGTATTTT

V gene: TRBV10-3
clone size: -
J gene: TRBJ2-4
D gene: -
CDR3 protein: CAISEGPTAKNIQYF
CDR3 DNA: TGTGCCATCAGTGAGGGTCCTACCGCCAAAAACATTCAGTACTTC

V gene: TRBV19
clone size: -
J gene: TRBJ2-1
D gene: -
CDR3 protein: CASSIGRAGYNEQFF
CDR3 DNA: TGTGCCAGTAGTATAGGCAGGGCGGGGTACAATGAGCAGTTCTTC

V gene: TRBV19
clone size: -
J gene: TRBJ2-7
D gene: TRBD2
CDR3 protein: CASSIGRANYEQYF
CDR3 DNA: TGTGCCAGTAGTATTGGGAGGGCCAACTACGAGCAGTACTTC

V gene: TRBV11-3
clone size: -
J gene: TRBJ2-1
D gene: TRBD1
CDR3 protein: CASSLGQGYNEQFF
CDR3 DNA: TGTGCCAGCAGCTTAGGACAGGGGTACAATGAGCAGTTCTTC

V gene: TRBV20-1
clone size: -
J gene: TRBJ2-5
D gene: -
CDR3 protein: CSAKGPRLGETQYF
CDR3 DNA: TGCAGTGCTAAGGGCCCTAGGCTGGGAGAGACCCAGTACTTC

V gene: TRBV14
clone size: -
J gene: TRBJ2-5
D gene: -
CDR3 protein: CASSRVRETQYF
CDR3 DNA: TGTGCCAGCAGCCGGGTGAGAGAGACCCAGTACTTC

V gene: TRBV20-1
clone size: -
J gene: TRBJ2-3
D gene: -
CDR3 protein: CSARPPWGGGLTDTQYF
CDR3 DNA: TGCAGTGCTAGACCCCCTTGGGGAGGGGGCCTTACAGATACGCAGTATTTT

V gene: TRBV6-5
clone size: -
J gene: TRBJ1-1
D gene: TRBD1
CDR3 protein: CASSSPRTDRENTEAFF
CDR3 DNA: TGTGCCAGCAGTTCACCTCGAACCGACAGGGAGAACACTGAAGCTTTCTTT

V gene: TRBV6-1
clone size: few
J gene: TRBJ2-7
D gene: TRBD2
CDR3 protein: CASRRERGTYEQYF
CDR3 DNA: TGTGCCAGCAGACGGGAGCGGGGGACCTACGAGCAGTACTTC

V gene: TRBV14
clone size: -
J gene: TRBJ2-3
D gene: TRBD2
CDR3 protein: CASSQDAGGRTQYF
CDR3 DNA: TGTGCCAGCAGCCAAGATGCGGGGGGGAGAACGCAGTATTTT

V gene: TRBV11-2
clone size: -
J gene: TRBJ2-5
D gene: TRBD1
CDR3 protein: CASSPGTGHQQTQYF
CDR3 DNA: TGTGCCAGCAGCCCCGGGACAGGGCATCAGCAGACCCAGTACTTC

V gene: TRBV20-1
clone size: -
J gene: TRBJ1-2
D gene: TRBD1
CDR3 protein: CSAPTSQGLGNYGYTF
CDR3 DNA: TGCAGTGCTCCCACCTCACAGGGGCTGGGTAACTATGGCTACACCTTC

V gene: TRBV4-1
clone size: -
J gene: TRBJ2-2
D gene: -
CDR3 protein: CASSQGGGHTGELFF
CDR3 DNA: TGCGCCAGCAGCCAAGGGGGTGGACACACCGGGGAGCTGTTTTTT

V gene: TRBV2
clone size: -
J gene: TRBJ1-1
D gene: -
CDR3 protein: CASGVRNTEAFF
CDR3 DNA: TGTGCCAGCGGGGTGAGGAACACTGAAGCTTTCTTT

V gene: TRBV20-1
clone size: large
J gene: TRBJ1-2
D gene: -
CDR3 protein: CSAAPPDRFDGYGYTF
CDR3 DNA: TGCAGTGCTGCACCCCCGGACAGATTTGATGGCTATGGCTACACCTTC

V gene: TRBV11-2
clone size: -
J gene: TRBJ2-7
D gene: -
CDR3 protein: CASSFLTGYEQYF
CDR3 DNA: TGTGCCAGCAGCTTCCTCACAGGCTACGAGCAGTACTTC

V gene: TRBV6-1
clone size: -
J gene: TRBJ1-2
D gene: -
CDR3 protein: CASSVGKGNYGYTF
CDR3 DNA: TGTGCCAGCAGTGTGGGCAAGGGGAACTATGGCTACACCTTC

V gene: TRBV20-1
clone size: few
J gene: TRBJ1-1
D gene: -
CDR3 protein: CSAALIGTEAFF
CDR3 DNA: TGCAGTGCTGCGCTCATTGGCACTGAAGCTTTCTTT

V gene: TRBV12-3/TRBV12-4
clone size: -
J gene: TRBJ2-5
D gene: TRBD1
CDR3 protein: CASSFDRAAETQYF
CDR3 DNA: TGTGCCAGCAGTTTCGACAGGGCCGCGGAGACCCAGTACTTC